Listed here are 30 T cell receptor beta chains from one sample, sequenced in a study of T-cell reconstitution after alpha-beta-depleted transplantation in children. Preparation of the TCRbeta library involved a method that used unique molecular identifiers. TCRdb itself ran the PCR reads through MiXCR, one entry per CDR3 protein. The sample gives 640,000 or so distinct CDR3 sequences, approximately 16% of which show up once; 1.1% is in the top ten. The input for sequencing was PBMCs from the stem cell graft donor, taken from the stem cell graft. Receptors were obtained from a human donor who donated a stem cell graft to a child with acute myeloid leukemia.

The chain couples TRBV7-2 to TRBJ1-4; 10 nucleotides line up with TRBD1. Germline loops: CDR1 SGHTA, CDR2 FQGNSA. V lost 1 base to trimming and J lost 8 bases; unmatched junction nucleotides: 4. The CDR3 length is 15 residues. The CDR3 nucleotides read TGTGCCAGCAGCTTAGGGGGACAGGGGACAGAAAAACTGTTTTTT. This translates into CASSLGGQGTEKLFF.

In the case of this clonotype: A single base separates this from a much larger clone, so it may be a read error. The chain uses TRBV9 and TRBJ2-1, with TRBD2 matching 13 bases. The length of the CDR3 is 16 residues. Per the germline V gene, CDR1 is SGDLS and CDR2 is YYNGEE. V lost 2 bases and J lost 8; bases outside the gene matches: 7. CDR3 sequence: CASSVLGTSGVYEQFF. CDR3 DNA: TGTGCCAGCAGCGTCCTTGGGACTAGCGGGGTCTATGAGCAGTTCTTC.

This clonotype was seen many times. This chain uses TRBV20-1 with TRBJ2-1, with 9 nucleotides matching TRBD1. The CDR3 covers 13 residues. Germline V gene data show CDR1 as DFQATT and CDR2 as SNEGSKA (reference sequence). The J segment lost 6 bases and the V segment lost 5 bases, leaving 5 bases of the junction unmatched. DNA of the CDR3: TGCAGTGCTTACAGGGGGCTCTCCAATGAGCAGTTCTTC. Protein product: CSAYRGLSNEQFF.

J is TRBJ2-6 and V is TRBV7-2, with D tentatively TRBD1 (7 bases). Trimming left V 4 bases short and J 6 bases short, with 13 bases between. CDR3 length: 15 amino acids. The germline CDR1 and CDR2 sequences are SGHTA and FQGNSA. The CDR3 bases are TGTGCCAGCAGCTCAGGGGGGACTGCGGCCAACGTCCTGACTTTC. This sequence encodes CASSSGGTAANVLTF.

This chain connects TRBV7-2 to TRBJ2-3; 10 bases line up with TRBD2. V lost 2 bases, J lost 0 bases, and 2 bases stayed unmatched. CDR3 size: 16 residues. CDR1 and CDR2 from the germline V gene are SGHTA and FQGNSA. The CDR3 region is CASSLSGGVSTDTQYF. CDR3 in DNA: TGTGCCAGCAGCTTAAGCGGGGGGGTGAGCACAGATACGCAGTATTTT. Variable domain in full (rest from reference TRBV7-2 and TRBJ2-3): GAGVSQSPSNKVTEKGKDVELRCDPISGHTALYWYRQSLGQGLEFLIYFQGNSAPDKSGLPSDRFSAERTGGSVSTLTIQRTQQEDSAVYLCASSLSGGVSTDTQYFGPGTRLTVL.

This clonotype was found many times. The V and J genes are TRBV12-3 or TRBV12-4 and TRBJ1-3; D is uncertain. V lost 3 bases to trimming and J lost 2 bases, with 5 bases between them. The CDR3 consists of 13 residues. DNA of the CDR3: TGTGCCAGCAGTTTCGGCCCTGGAAACACCATATATTTT. It codes for CASSFGPGNTIYF.

The chain uses TRBV11-1 and TRBJ1-6; D possibly corresponds to TRBD1 (6 bases). Per the germline V gene, CDR1 is SGHAT and CDR2 is FQDESV (reference sequence). This CDR3 contains 17 residues. The ends were cut back, 4 bases at V and 5 bases at J, with 18 bases in the middle. The chain's CDR3 is CASSSRRGRGDNSPLHF. The DNA of the CDR3 is TGTGCCAGCAGCTCTCGTCGGGGGAGGGGGGATAATTCACCCCTCCACTTT.

The chain employs TRBV4-3 and TRBJ2-3, with 7 bases lining up with TRBD2. The CDR3 extends over 18 amino acids. Germline loops: CDR1 LGHNA, CDR2 YSLEER. With 0 bases clipped from V and 6 bases from J, the junction kept 15 bases outside the gene matches. In nucleotides, the CDR3 is TGCGCCAGCAGCCAAGATGGAGCTAGCGGCCCCCTGGGGGATACGCAGTATTTT. This encodes CASSQDGASGPLGDTQYF.

This clonotype was observed many times. The rearrangement links TRBV13 to TRBJ2-1; TRBD1 agrees at 9 bases. V was clipped by 3 bases and J by 3 bases; unmatched bases: 6. Germline V gene sequence: CDR1 PRHDT, CDR2 FYEKMQ (reference sequence). CDR3 length: 16 amino acids. CDR3: CASSFGLGQGYNEQFF. The CDR3 DNA reads TGTGCCAGCAGCTTCGGCCTGGGACAGGGCTACAATGAGCAGTTCTTC.

This clonotype was seen many times. The V gene is TRBV12-3 or TRBV12-4, the J gene TRBJ2-1; no clear D gene. V shed 6 bases and J shed 4 bases, with 4 bases lying between them. The CDR3 is made up of 11 amino acids. The CDR3 protein is CASRYYNEQFF. CDR3 nucleotide sequence: TGTGCCAGCAGATATTACAATGAGCAGTTCTTC.

Only a few counts were recorded for this clonotype. This chain connects TRBV6-2 or TRBV6-3 to TRBJ2-1, with a weak D call TRBD2 (7 bases). The CDR3 runs to 18 residues. The germline V gene encodes CDR1 MNHEY and CDR2 SVGEGT. V dropped 1 base and J dropped 4 bases, with 20 bases sitting between them. This chain's CDR3 is CASSYLLAGDNLYNEQFF. The CDR3 DNA reads TGTGCCAGCAGTTACTTACTCGCGGGGGACAACCTGTACAATGAGCAGTTCTTC.

This chain uses TRBV5-6 with TRBJ1-2, with D hard to call. The CDR3 has 12 amino acids. CDR1 and CDR2 from the germline V gene are SGHDT and YYEEEE. Trimming took 0 bases from V and 10 from J, leaving 10 bases between them. The chain's CDR3 is CASSLGEVAYTF. The CDR3 DNA follows: TGTGCCAGCAGCTTGGGAGAGGTTGCCTACACCTTC. The full variable domain, in which reference TRBV5-6 and TRBJ1-2 provide the parts outside the CDR3, is DAGVTQSPTHLIKTRGQQVTLRCSPKSGHDTVSWYQQALGQGPQFIFQYYEEEERQRGNFPDRFSGHQFPNYSSELNVNALLLGDSALYLCASSLGEVAYTFGSGTRLTVV.

This clonotype was observed at least ten times. The gene calls are TRBV7-2 and TRBJ2-5, with TRBD2 matching over 11 bases. V lost 5 bases, J lost 2 bases, and 4 bases stayed unmatched. This CDR3 comprises 15 residues. The germline V gene has CDR1 SGHTA and CDR2 FQGNSA. The CDR3 spells CASSLGLAGQETQYF. DNA of the CDR3: TGTGCCAGCAGCCTCGGACTAGCGGGTCAAGAGACCCAGTACTTC.

Ten or more counts support this clonotype. The chain couples TRBV4-2 to TRBJ2-5, with TRBD2 matching 8 bases. There are 15 residues in the CDR3. With V trimmed by 1 base and J by 9 bases, 10 bases remained unmatched. The germline gives CDR1 LGHNA, CDR2 YNFKEQ. CDR3 residues: CASSQGRPGLEAQYF. For the CDR3, the DNA is TGTGCCAGCAGCCAAGGCAGACCGGGACTAGAAGCCCAGTACTTC.

The gene calls are TRBV5-5 and TRBJ2-3; 11 nucleotides agree with TRBD1. The V gene's germline CDR1 is SGHKS and CDR2 YYEKEE (reference sequence). The V gene end was trimmed by 5 bases and the J gene end by 5 bases; junction bases not matched to a gene: 7. CDR3 length: 15 residues. The CDR3 protein is CASRIRDRGVDTQYF. The CDR3 coding sequence is TGTGCCAGCAGAATCCGGGACAGGGGGGTAGATACGCAGTATTTT. The full variable domain, its missing parts supplied by reference TRBV5-5 and TRBJ2-3, is DAGVTQSPTHLIKTRGQQVTLRCSPISGHKSVSWYQQVLGQGPQFIFQYYEKEERGRGNFPDRFSARQFPNYSSELNVNALLLGDSALYLCASRIRDRGVDTQYFGPGTRLTVL.

This chain connects TRBV29-1 to TRBJ2-1; D tentatively reads TRBD1 or TRBD2 (6 bases each). Looked up from germline, CDR1 is SQVTM and CDR2 is ANQGSEA. The CDR3 is 14 amino acids. Trimming took 6 bases from V and 0 from J, leaving 12 bases between them. CDR3 region: CSVGGGGSYNEQFF. CDR3 DNA sequence: TGCAGCGTGGGTGGAGGGGGCTCCTACAATGAGCAGTTCTTC.

This clonotype occurred many times. V gene TRBV5-6 combines with J gene TRBJ1-2; no reliable D call. This CDR3 is 15 amino acids long. From germline, CDR1 is SGHDT and CDR2 YYEEEE. The V end was cut by 0 bases, the J end by 5 bases, with 14 bases between. CDR3 sequence (DNA): TGTGCCAGCAGCTTGGGGGAAAATACCCTTTATGGCTACACCTTC. This gives the protein CASSLGENTLYGYTF.

In this sample, this clonotype turned up a few times. This chain links TRBV4-2 with TRBJ1-1; a weak D match, TRBD1 (5 bases). Trimming pared 0 bases from V and 6 bases from J, leaving 14 bases between. This CDR3 has 15 residues. From germline, CDR1 is LGHNA and CDR2 YNFKEQ. The chain's CDR3 is CASSQDFDSGSEAFF. The CDR3 nucleotides are TGTGCCAGCAGCCAAGATTTCGACAGCGGCTCTGAAGCTTTCTTT.

Remarks on this clonotype: This could be a read error, since a much larger clone is one nucleotide away. V and J are TRBV20-1 and TRBJ2-7; the D gene is possibly TRBD1 (5 bases). Looked up from germline, CDR1 is DFQATT and CDR2 is SNEGSKA (reference sequence). CDR3 size: 15 residues. In DNA, the CDR3 is TGCGGTGTCCCGACAGTGCCCAAGAGCTCCTACGAGCAGTACTTC. Encoded protein: CGVPTVPKSSYEQYF.

The sample holds a few counts of this clonotype. The chain combines TRBV20-1 with TRBJ2-7; 7 bases fit TRBD1. With 6 bases clipped from V and 0 bases from J, the junction kept 5 bases outside the gene matches. The length of the CDR3 is 13 residues. CDR1 and CDR2 (germline): DFQATT, SNEGSKA (reference sequence). CDR3 coding DNA: TGCAGTGCCCCGGACAGGAGCTCCTACGAGCAGTACTTC. Translated, it gives CSAPDRSSYEQYF.

This clonotype showed up many times. This chain connects TRBV29-1 to TRBJ2-5; TRBD1 matches at 8 bases. Trimming removed 3 bases from V and 5 bases from J; junction bases left unmatched: 8. CDR1 SQVTM and CDR2 ANQGSEA come from the germline V gene. This CDR3 is built from 14 residues. DNA for the CDR3: TGCAGCGTTGATAGGACAGGGCAAAGGGAGACCCAGTACTTC. Translating gives CSVDRTGQRETQYF. Full variable domain (remainder filled in from reference TRBV29-1 and TRBJ2-5): SAVISQKPSRDICQRGTSLTIQCQVDSQVTMMFWYRQQPGQSLTLIATANQGSEATYESGFVIDKFPISRPNLTFSTLTVSNMSPEDSSIYLCSVDRTGQRETQYFGPGTRLLVL.

This clonotype has just a few counts. The chain links TRBV20-1 to TRBJ1-5; the D gene is possibly TRBD1 (5 bases). Looked up from germline, CDR1 is DFQATT and CDR2 is SNEGSKA (reference sequence). The CDR3 has 17 amino acids. V lost 1 base and J 0 bases, leaving 16 bases between the germline ends. CDR3 residues: CSARVARRGVSNQPQHF. For the CDR3, the DNA is TGCAGTGCTAGAGTTGCCAGGAGAGGGGTTAGCAATCAGCCCCAGCATTTT.

The V and J genes are TRBV20-1 and TRBJ2-5, with 8 bases matching TRBD2. Germline lookup yields CDR1 DFQATT and CDR2 SNEGSKA (reference sequence). Trimming removed 0 bases from V and 9 bases from J; junction bases left unmatched: 9. The CDR3 is 14 amino acids. The CDR3, as DNA: TGCAGTGCTAGAGATACGGGGGGGGGATCTTCCCAGTACTTC. As protein: CSARDTGGGSSQYF.

The chain links TRBV7-2 to TRBJ2-5, with TRBD1 identical over 8 bases. CDR3 size: 14 residues. CDR1 SGHTA and CDR2 FQGNSA come from the germline V gene. The V segment lost 5 bases and the J segment 6 bases; nucleotides outside the gene matches: 8. The CDR3 coding sequence is TGTGCCAGCAGCCAGGACAGGGTTGAAAAGACCCAGTACTTC. Protein product: CASSQDRVEKTQYF.

This clonotype was seen repeatedly, ten times or more. The chain recombines TRBV20-1 with TRBJ2-5; 7 bases match TRBD2. Germline lookup yields CDR1 DFQATT and CDR2 SNEGSKA (reference sequence). The length of the CDR3 is 14 residues. J lost 5 bases, V lost 6 bases, and 12 bases had no gene match. CDR3 nucleotide sequence: TGCAGTGCGCCCCGTGGCCTAGCGGTGGAGACCCAGTACTTC. It specifies CSAPRGLAVETQYF.

This clonotype was detected ten times or more. The genes are TRBV12-3 or TRBV12-4 and TRBJ1-5; tentatively, D is TRBD1 (6 bases). Trimming removed 4 bases at V and 7 bases at J, with 14 bases between. The CDR3 loop spans 14 amino acids. CDR3 nucleotides: TGTGCCAGCAGTTCGACAGGAACGGACCAGCCCCAGCATTTT. Translated: CASSSTGTDQPQHF.

The V gene is TRBV25-1, the J gene TRBJ2-7; D is unresolved. The V gene lost 8 bases and the J gene lost 3 bases, with 14 bases spanning the gap. Germline V gives CDR1 MGHDK, CDR2 SYGVNS. The CDR3 loop spans 13 amino acids. CDR3 DNA sequence: TGTGCCAGCCAGTTAACAGCTAACTACGAGCAGTACGTC. Translated: CASQLTANYEQYV.

Ten or more counts support this clonotype. The chain is built from TRBV4-2 and TRBJ2-6, with D possibly being TRBD1 (6 bases). The germline V and J ends were trimmed by 0 bases and 13 bases, with 22 bases remaining between them. Per germline, CDR1 LGHNA and CDR2 YNFKEQ. There are 17 residues in the CDR3. The DNA for the CDR3 is TGTGCCAGCAGCCAAGATAGTGGGGCGACAGGCCCTTTGGTCCTGACTTTC. Protein product: CASSQDSGATGPLVLTF.

This clonotype was detected many times. The V call is TRBV20-1, the J call TRBJ2-3, with 8 positions matching TRBD2. This CDR3 comprises 15 residues. The J segment lost 2 bases and the V segment lost 0 bases, leaving 4 bases of the junction unmatched. From germline, CDR1 is DFQATT and CDR2 SNEGSKA (reference sequence). The CDR3: CSAREGSGVTDTQYF. The CDR3 DNA is TGCAGTGCTAGAGAAGGTAGCGGGGTCACAGATACGCAGTATTTT.

This clonotype was seen a few times. The chain uses TRBV6-5 and TRBJ1-6, with TRBD1 matching over 7 bases. CDR3 length: 15 residues. The trim removed 2 bases at V and 4 bases at J, leaving 2 bases unmatched. Germline V gene sequence: CDR1 MNHEY, CDR2 SVGAGI. CDR3 nucleotide sequence: TGTGCCAGCAGTTACCGGGGACAGTATAATTCACCCCTCCACTTT. It specifies CASSYRGQYNSPLHF.